Below, one T cell receptor beta chain is given with its context. The CDR3 totals 15 residues. V shed 3 bases, J shed 7 bases, and the junction held 6 bases outside the gene matches. CDR1 and CDR2 from the germline V gene are SNHLY and FYNNEI. Deep was the level at which the assay was run. The protocol was immunoSEQ multiplex PCR, while the TCRdb copy is restricted to in-frame clones and leaves out a portion. Found here are 2,500,000 or so clones, approximately 90% of them singletons; the top ten hold roughly 0.14%. This sample stems from a study of shared clonotypes between healthy human individuals. The chain joins TRBV2 to TRBJ1-6, with 7 bases aligning to TRBD1. The sequence derives from a young man in good health. Sequencing input: naive CD4+ T cells sorted from blood. Subset reported: CD45RA+ positively selected. CDR3 protein: CASSESRGDNSPLHF. Written as DNA, the CDR3 is TGTGCCAGCAGTGAGTCCAGGGGGGACAATTCACCCCTCCACTTT.